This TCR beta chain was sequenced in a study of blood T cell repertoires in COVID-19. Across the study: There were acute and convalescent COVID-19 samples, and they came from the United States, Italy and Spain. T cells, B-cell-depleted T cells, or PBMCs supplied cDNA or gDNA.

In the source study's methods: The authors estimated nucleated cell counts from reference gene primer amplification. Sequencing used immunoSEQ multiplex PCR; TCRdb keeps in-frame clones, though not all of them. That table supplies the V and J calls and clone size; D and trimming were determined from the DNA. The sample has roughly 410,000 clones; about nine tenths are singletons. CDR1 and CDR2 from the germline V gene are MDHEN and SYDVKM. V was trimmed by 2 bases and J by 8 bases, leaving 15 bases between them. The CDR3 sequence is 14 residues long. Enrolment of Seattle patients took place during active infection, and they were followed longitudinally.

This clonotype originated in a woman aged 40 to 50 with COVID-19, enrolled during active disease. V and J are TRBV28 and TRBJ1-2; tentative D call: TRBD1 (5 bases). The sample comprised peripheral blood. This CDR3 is CASSLNSGVDGYTF. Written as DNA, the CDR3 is TGTGCCAGCAGTTTAAATTCGGGGGTGGACGGCTACACCTTC.